This TCR beta chain was observed in a study of T-cell reconstitution after alpha-beta-depleted transplantation in children. At least ten counts were recorded for this clonotype. Its matching antigen is unknown. Using unique molecular identifiers, the investigators prepared the TCRbeta library. In TCRdb, the PCR reads were re-called with MiXCR into one record per CDR3 protein. The table has approximately 520,000 distinct CDR3 sequences, 10% to 12% seen once. General study points: T-cell numbers and diversity, one year after transplant, stemmed largely from T cells that were newly produced.

V trimming: 5 bases; J trimming: 9 bases; junction bases outside the gene matches: 8. The CDR3 totals 14 residues. This receptor was obtained from a female patient aged 2-10 years who had a stem cell transplant for aplastic anemia, so the T cells may come from the graft donor. This chain uses TRBV12-3 or TRBV12-4 with TRBJ1-5; TRBD1 agrees at 9 bases. Source: PBMCs, mostly from graft donor cells, taken 180 days after TCRalphabeta/CD19-depleted stem cell transplant. The CDR3 loop is CASSPQGAALPQHF. CDR3 in DNA: TGTGCCAGCAGTCCACAGGGGGCCGCGCTGCCCCAGCATTTT.